The 30 T cell receptor beta chains below were found in one sample sequenced in a study of technical replicates of blood from a few donors. Clones were sequenced by immunoSEQ multiplex PCR, and TCRdb holds only the in-frame ones, with some missing. The sample consists of tens of thousands of clones, about 88% of them appearing once. The source material was PBMCs. The source of these receptors is a human donor in good health. Some clones in this sample may be carry-over from other donors' samples.

V usage is TRBV4-3 and J usage is TRBJ1-2; 8 nucleotides match TRBD1. CDR3 length: 15 residues. Germline assignment: CDR1 LGHNA and CDR2 YSLEER. V dropped 0 bases and J dropped 12; count of bases not matched to a gene: 12. The CDR3 loop is CASSQEAQGATDHTF. The CDR3 DNA sequence: TGCGCCAGCAGCCAAGAGGCCCAGGGGGCGACGGATCACACCTTC.

This sequence joins TRBV7-9 and TRBJ2-7; perhaps TRBD1 as D (5 bases). The germline gives CDR1 SEHNR, CDR2 FQNEAQ (reference sequence). This CDR3 is 11 amino acids long. Trimming removed 5 bases at V and 6 bases at J, with 8 bases between. CDR3 loop: CASSLQGEQYF. DNA for the CDR3: TGTGCCAGCAGCCTTCAGGGCGAGCAGTACTTC.

CDR3 DNA: TGTGCCAGCAGTCCCCGATCGAGCTCCTACGAGCAGTACTTC. This translates into CASSPRSSSYEQYF. The chain recombines TRBV27 with TRBJ2-7; D not resolved. V shed 5 bases and J shed 0 bases, with 11 bases lying between them. In germline, CDR1 is MNHEY, CDR2 SMNVEV (reference sequence). The CDR3 is 14 residues long.

The rearrangement joins TRBV18 to TRBJ2-7, with 7 bases aligning to TRBD1. Unmatched junction bases numbered 3, after V lost 4 bases and J lost 6 bases. The CDR3 is 12 amino acids. Germline CDR1 and CDR2: KGHSH and LQKENI. The CDR3 DNA is TGTGCCAGCTCACAGAGACAGGGCGAGCAGTACTTC. Protein product: CASSQRQGEQYF.

The chain employs TRBV27 and TRBJ2-7; possibly TRBD2 for D (6 bases). V lost 5 bases and J lost 2, with 13 bases in between. Germline CDR1 and CDR2: MNHEY and SMNVEV (reference sequence). This CDR3 is 14 amino acids long. CDR3 amino acids: CASSPGLAPYEQYF. CDR3 nucleotide sequence: TGTGCCAGCAGTCCGGGACTCGCCCCCTACGAGCAGTACTTC.

The gene calls are TRBV7-8 and TRBJ2-7, with D unresolved. V shed 5 bases and J shed 0 bases, with 17 bases lying between them. Germline values: CDR1 SGHVS, CDR2 FQNEAQ. CDR3 length: 16 residues. The CDR3 DNA sequence: TGTGCCAGCAGCCTGATTGGTGACTCCTTCTCCTACGAGCAGTACTTC. Translating it yields CASSLIGDSFSYEQYF.

The rearrangement links TRBV7-9 to TRBJ2-1; TRBD2 matches 9 bases. Germline loops: CDR1 SEHNR, CDR2 FQNEAQ (reference sequence). This CDR3 contains 16 residues. V shed 5 bases, J shed 8 bases, and the junction held 13 bases outside the gene matches. For the CDR3, the DNA is TGTGCCAGCAGCCCCAGAGCGGGGGGAGGGAAGGATGAGCAGTTCTTC. It is translated as CASSPRAGGGKDEQFF.

V and J are TRBV4-1 and TRBJ2-2, with D perhaps matching TRBD2 (6 bases). The germline V gene has CDR1 MGHRA and CDR2 YSYEKL. The ends were cut back, 3 bases at V and 0 bases at J, with 11 bases in the middle. The length of the CDR3 is 16 residues. The CDR3 is CASSQRRDSNTGELFF. The CDR3, as DNA: TGCGCCAGCAGCCAGAGGCGGGATTCGAACACCGGGGAGCTGTTTTTT.

The chain uses TRBV30 and TRBJ2-5, with D tentatively TRBD1 (6 bases). The CDR3 length is 12 residues. Trimming took 0 bases from V and 5 from J, leaving 7 bases between them. The germline V gene has CDR1 GTSNPN and CDR2 SVGIG (reference sequence). As DNA, the CDR3 is TGTGCCTGGAGTGTCACAGGGGAGACCCAGTACTTC. This gives the protein CAWSVTGETQYF.

The gene calls are TRBV6-6 and TRBJ2-7; a possible D gene is TRBD2 (6 bases). V was shortened by 6 bases and J by 6 bases, with 24 bases between the two germline ends. From germline, CDR1 is MNHNY and CDR2 SVGAGI (reference sequence). This CDR3 is 16 amino acids long. The CDR3 reads CASSPNSGVVSREQYF. CDR3 sequence (DNA): TGTGCCAGCAGCCCTAACTCGGGAGTAGTTTCGCGCGAGCAGTACTTC.

The chain combines TRBV5-1 with TRBJ2-5; TRBD1 aligns across 9 bases. The CDR3 extends over 15 amino acids. Germline V gene data show CDR1 as SGHRS and CDR2 as YFSETQ. Trimming removed 2 bases from V and 2 bases from J; junction bases left unmatched: 4. CDR3 nucleotide sequence: TGCGCCAGCAGCTTAGGGGACAGGGAGCAAGAGACCCAGTACTTC. Protein: CASSLGDREQETQYF.

V and J are TRBV18 and TRBJ2-1; 11 bases agree with TRBD2. The length of the CDR3 is 18 residues. Germline V gene data show CDR1 as KGHSH and CDR2 as LQKENI. V lost 3 bases, J lost 3 bases, and 10 bases stayed unmatched. CDR3 nucleotides: TGTGCCAGCTCACCTAATCTAGCGGGGGGTGCAAGCTACAATGAGCAGTTCTTC. It translates to CASSPNLAGGASYNEQFF.

This chain joins TRBV18 and TRBJ1-1; D is unclear. Germline lookup yields CDR1 KGHSH and CDR2 LQKENI. V was cut by 5 bases and J by 4 bases, with 8 bases left in between. This CDR3 is 12 amino acids long. The CDR3 reads CASSTTSTEAFF. In DNA, the CDR3 is TGTGCCAGCTCAACAACTAGCACTGAAGCTTTCTTT.

The chain couples TRBV9 to TRBJ2-3; 11 nucleotides align to TRBD2. The J segment lost 2 bases and the V segment lost 3 bases, leaving 2 bases of the junction unmatched. Germline CDR1 reads SGDLS; CDR2 reads YYNGEE. CDR3 length: 15 amino acids. DNA of the CDR3: TGTGCCAGCAGCGAGACTAGCGGGGTCACAGATACGCAGTATTTT. Encoded protein: CASSETSGVTDTQYF.

The V call is TRBV18, the J call TRBJ1-2, with D possibly being TRBD1 (5 bases). Trimming pared 3 bases from V and 4 bases from J, leaving 12 bases between. The length of the CDR3 is 14 residues. CDR1 and CDR2 (germline): KGHSH, LQKENI. In DNA form, the CDR3 reads TGTGCCAGCTCACCTTCGACAGAGTCCTATGGCTACACCTTC. This gives the protein CASSPSTESYGYTF.

The V call is TRBV9, the J call TRBJ2-7; D is perhaps TRBD1 (6 bases). In germline, CDR1 is SGDLS, CDR2 YYNGEE. The CDR3 totals 15 residues. Trimming took off 0 bases at V and 0 bases at J, with 10 bases between the two ends. The CDR3 sequence is CASSVAAQGSYEQYF. Written as DNA, the CDR3 is TGTGCCAGCAGCGTAGCTGCACAGGGCTCCTACGAGCAGTACTTC.

The chain combines TRBV11-2 with TRBJ2-5; TRBD2 matches at 11 bases. There are 17 residues in the CDR3. Germline V gene sequence: CDR1 SGHAT, CDR2 FQNNGV. The J segment lost 2 bases and the V segment lost 5 bases, leaving 10 bases of the junction unmatched. In DNA, the CDR3 is TGTGCCAGCAGCCCAGGGACTAGCGGATTAATACAAGAGACCCAGTACTTC. Translated, it gives CASSPGTSGLIQETQYF.

V gene TRBV11-3 combines with J gene TRBJ2-3; perhaps TRBD2 as D (5 bases). CDR1 and CDR2 (germline): SGHNT, YENEEA. CDR3 length equals 12 residues. V dropped 6 bases and J dropped 6 bases, with 10 bases sitting between them. The CDR3 nucleotides are TGTGCCAGCAGTCGGGAATCGGATACGCAGTATTTT. Amino acids: CASSRESDTQYF.

This clone was seen a handful of times. The chain uses TRBV7-2 and TRBJ1-1; D is ambiguous. V was clipped by 4 bases and J by 9 bases, with 15 bases between them. Germline-derived CDR1 and CDR2 are SGHTA and FQGNSA. The CDR3 totals 13 residues. The CDR3 nucleotides read TGTGCCAGCAGCTCCCCTAGGACTGTGAAAGCTTTCTTT. The encoded protein is CASSSPRTVKAFF.

The chain employs TRBV7-9 and TRBJ2-2; D gene unclear. V was shortened by 5 bases and J by 4 bases, with 20 bases between the two germline ends. Per germline, CDR1 SEHNR and CDR2 FQNEAQ (reference sequence). This CDR3 spans 17 amino acids. CDR3 protein: CASSPKFRLQSTGELFF. CDR3 nucleotide sequence: TGTGCCAGCAGCCCCAAATTTAGGTTACAGTCCACCGGGGAGCTGTTTTTT.

The V and J genes are TRBV10-3 and TRBJ2-1; 8 nucleotides align to TRBD2. Germline values: CDR1 ENHRY, CDR2 SYGVKD. Unmatched junction bases numbered 5, after V lost 7 bases and J lost 6 bases. The CDR3 spans 13 residues. The DNA for the CDR3 is TGTGCCATCACTGGACTAGCCTCCAATGAGCAGTTCTTC. Translated, it gives CAITGLASNEQFF.

This rearrangement joins TRBV13 to TRBJ2-7; D remains ambiguous. The CDR3 loop spans 15 amino acids. The V gene lost 3 bases and the J gene lost 5 bases, with 17 bases spanning the gap. CDR1 and CDR2 from the germline V gene are PRHDT and FYEKMQ (reference sequence). The CDR3 DNA is TGTGCCAGCAGCTTCTCCGCGCCTGGGCCTAACGAGCAGTACTTC. Translating gives CASSFSAPGPNEQYF.

This clone was seen a single time. The V call is TRBV13, the J call TRBJ2-3; TRBD2 matches at 12 bases. Germline-derived CDR1 and CDR2 are PRHDT and FYEKMQ (reference sequence). V was pared by 0 bases and J by 2 bases, with 3 bases of the junction left unmatched. The CDR3 runs 17 residues. The CDR3 protein is CASSLGASGGVTDTQYF. CDR3 DNA: TGTGCCAGCAGCTTAGGGGCTAGCGGGGGGGTCACAGATACGCAGTATTTT.

This chain joins TRBV7-2 and TRBJ2-5, with 10 bases that match TRBD2. Germline CDR1 reads SGHTA; CDR2 reads FQGNSA. The CDR3 runs to 14 residues. V dropped 5 bases and J dropped 9; count of bases not matched to a gene: 9. The chain's CDR3 is CASSATSGAPSQYF. The CDR3 coding sequence is TGTGCCAGCAGCGCCACTAGCGGGGCCCCGTCCCAGTACTTC.

The genes are TRBV7-6 and TRBJ1-2, with a possible D match to TRBD1 (5 bases). This CDR3 comprises 14 residues. Between the trimmed V and J ends, which lost 5 bases and 4 bases, there was a span of 14 bases. The germline V gene has CDR1 SGHVS and CDR2 FNYEAQ. The CDR3 is CASSPRTQGYGYTF. The CDR3 DNA sequence: TGTGCCAGCAGCCCCCGGACCCAGGGCTATGGCTACACCTTC.

Written as DNA, the CDR3 is TGTGCCAGCAGCCAAGACCCGAGAACTGAAGCTTTCTTT. Protein product: CASSQDPRTEAFF. The rearrangement joins TRBV14 to TRBJ1-1; the D is unclear. Germline CDR1 SGHDN, CDR2 FVKESK. The CDR3 covers 13 residues. Trimming pared 0 bases from V and 5 bases from J, leaving 7 bases between.

This rearrangement joins TRBV5-1 to TRBJ2-1; 12 nucleotides agree with TRBD1. Unmatched junction bases numbered 11, after V lost 4 bases and J lost 9 bases. Germline values: CDR1 SGHRS, CDR2 YFSETQ. The CDR3 covers 16 residues. The DNA of the CDR3 is TGCGCCAGCAGCCCACCGGGACAGGGGGCACGGGGTGAGCAGTTCTTC. The encoded protein is CASSPPGQGARGEQFF.

The gene calls are TRBV5-6 and TRBJ1-1, with D uncertain. CDR1 and CDR2 from the germline V gene are SGHDT and YYEEEE. This CDR3 has 14 amino acids. V was trimmed by 7 bases and J by 7 bases, leaving 20 bases between them. DNA for the CDR3: TGTGCCAGCGGTTCGAGGGCAGAGAGCGTTGAAGCTTTCTTT. This encodes CASGSRAESVEAFF.

V is TRBV28 and J is TRBJ2-5; no clear D. Trimming stripped 7 bases from V and 4 bases from J, with 7 bases between. CDR1 is MDHEN and CDR2 is SYDVKM in the germline V gene. CDR3 length equals 11 residues. CDR3 coding DNA: TGTGCCAGCACCGCGAGAGAGACCCAGTACTTC. It translates to CASTARETQYF. Full variable domain (missing parts from reference TRBV28 and TRBJ2-5): DVKVTQSSRYLVKRTGEKVFLECVQDMDHENMFWYRQDPGLGLRLIYFSYDVKMKEKGDIPEGYSVSREKKERFSLILESASTNQTSMYLCASTARETQYFGPGTRLLVL.

The V gene is TRBV10-3, the J gene TRBJ2-6; no definite D call. The CDR3 length is 13 residues. Germline CDR1 and CDR2: ENHRY and SYGVKD. Deletions cut 4 bases from V and 4 bases from J, with 5 bases between. CDR3 sequence: CAISAVGANVLTF. In DNA form, the CDR3 reads TGTGCCATCAGTGCAGTAGGGGCCAACGTCCTGACTTTC.